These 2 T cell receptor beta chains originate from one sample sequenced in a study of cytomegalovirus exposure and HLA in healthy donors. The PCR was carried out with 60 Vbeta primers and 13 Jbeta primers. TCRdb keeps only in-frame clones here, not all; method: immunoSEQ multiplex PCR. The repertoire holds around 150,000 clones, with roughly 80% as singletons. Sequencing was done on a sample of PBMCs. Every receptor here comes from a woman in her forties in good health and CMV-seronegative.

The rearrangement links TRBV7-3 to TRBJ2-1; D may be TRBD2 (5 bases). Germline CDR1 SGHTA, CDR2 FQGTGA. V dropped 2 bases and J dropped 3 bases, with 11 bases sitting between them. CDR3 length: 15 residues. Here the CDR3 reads CASSLYEGDYNEQFF. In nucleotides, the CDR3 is TGTGCCAGCAGCTTATATGAGGGAGACTACAATGAGCAGTTCTTC.

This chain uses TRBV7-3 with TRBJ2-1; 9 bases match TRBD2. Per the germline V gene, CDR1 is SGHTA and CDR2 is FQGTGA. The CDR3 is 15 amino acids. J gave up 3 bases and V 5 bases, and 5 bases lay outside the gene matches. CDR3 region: CASSPSGGIYNEQFF. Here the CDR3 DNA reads TGTGCCAGCAGCCCCAGCGGGGGGATCTACAATGAGCAGTTCTTC.